These 27 T cell receptor beta chains were sequenced from one sample in a study of regulatory T cells in long-lasting Graves disease. According to the study, TCR beta libraries were built with iRepertoire HTBI primers and CDR3-region Arm-PCR. Each CDR3 protein is one row after TCRdb ran MiXCR on the multiplex PCR reads. Of hundreds of thousands of distinct CDR3 sequences in the sample, about 16% were seen once. The time point was: newly diagnosed GD, antithyroid drugs for less than 3 months. Extracted PBMC RNA gave rise to the TCR library. The data were also submitted as part of a second study, on T cells in Graves' hyperthyroidism and ophthalmopathy.

The sequencing here drew on peripheral blood mononuclear cells (PBMCs), taken at new diagnosis, from a patient treated with antithyroid drugs. Receptors originate from a woman aged 40-65 years with Graves disease.

The V and J genes are TRBV20-1 and TRBJ1-2; tentative D call: TRBD1 (6 bases). The CDR3 runs 13 residues. Trimming cost V 6 bases and J 4 bases, with 15 bases left between them. Germline V lookup: CDR1 DFQATT, CDR2 SNEGSKA (reference sequence). CDR3 residues: CSAGEDSGYGYTF. The CDR3, as DNA: TGCAGTGCGGGGGAGGACAGTGGCTATGGCTACACCTTC.

With regard to this clonotype: The junction departs from the called germline gene at one end, perhaps through a read error. The chain combines TRBV30 with TRBJ2-2; 9 nucleotides line up with TRBD2. The CDR3 extends over 14 amino acids. Germline CDR1 and CDR2: GTSNPN and SVGIG (reference sequence). CDR3 in amino acids: CAWVAGENTGELVF. In nucleotides, the CDR3 is TGTGCCTGGGTAGCGGGGGAAAACACCGGGGAGCTGGTTTTT.

In this sample, this clonotype turned up a few times. V and J are TRBV5-5 and TRBJ2-7; a possible D gene is TRBD2 (6 bases). Per the germline V gene, CDR1 is SGHKS and CDR2 is YYEKEE (reference sequence). The ends were cut back, 2 bases at V and 2 bases at J, with 14 bases in the middle. The CDR3 contains 15 residues. CDR3: CASSLSWGRTYEQYF. CDR3 nucleotides: TGTGCCAGCAGCTTAAGTTGGGGGAGGACCTACGAGCAGTACTTC.

The sample holds a few counts of this clonotype. The J gene is TRBJ2-1, the V gene TRBV29-1, with 7 bases fitting TRBD2. The length of the CDR3 is 11 residues. Germline V lookup: CDR1 SQVTM, CDR2 ANQGSEA. The J segment lost 9 bases and the V segment lost 6 bases, leaving 5 bases of the junction unmatched. CDR3 DNA sequence: TGCAGCGTCCGGGACTATCCTGAGCAGTTCTTC. Its protein is CSVRDYPEQFF.

This clonotype was counted between two and nine times. V usage is TRBV27 and J usage is TRBJ1-5; TRBD1 might be the D (5 bases). Per the germline V gene, CDR1 is MNHEY and CDR2 is SMNVEV (reference sequence). This CDR3 has 13 amino acids. The germline V and J ends were trimmed by 3 bases and 6 bases, with 9 bases remaining between them. CDR3 DNA: TGTGCCAGCAGTTTGATGGGGGGTCAGCCCCAGCATTTT. Protein product: CASSLMGGQPQHF.

This clonotype showed up many times. The J gene is TRBJ2-1, the V gene TRBV5-5, with 8 bases fitting TRBD1. The CDR3 contains 13 residues. The germline CDR1 and CDR2 sequences are SGHKS and YYEKEE (reference sequence). V gave up 6 bases and J gave up 8 bases; unmatched junction bases: 7. CDR3 in amino acids: CASTVAGGDEQFF. The CDR3 bases are TGTGCCAGCACGGTGGCAGGGGGCGATGAGCAGTTCTTC.

V and J are TRBV20-1 and TRBJ2-5; 12 bases match TRBD2. In germline, CDR1 is DFQATT, CDR2 SNEGSKA (reference sequence). Unmatched junction bases numbered 7, after V lost 4 bases and J lost 7 bases. This CDR3 region has 14 residues. The CDR3 loop is CSAKASGGAGTQYF. The CDR3 DNA reads as TGCAGTGCTAAAGCTAGCGGGGGGGCCGGGACCCAGTACTTC.

This clonotype was observed a handful of times. The DNA for the CDR3 is TGTGCCAGCAGCGTAGCTGGGGGTAGAGACTATGGCTACACCTTC. The encoded protein is CASSVAGGRDYGYTF. The chain is built from TRBV9 and TRBJ1-2, with D perhaps matching TRBD1 (5 bases). V lost 0 bases, J lost 3 bases, and 12 bases lay in between. The germline V gene has CDR1 SGDLS and CDR2 YYNGEE. The CDR3 is made up of 15 amino acids.

This clonotype was seen ten or more times. CDR3 nucleotides: TGTGCCAGCAGCTTGCGGGGGGTGAAGAGCACAGATACGCAGTATTTT. It encodes CASSLRGVKSTDTQYF. The chain joins TRBV7-3 to TRBJ2-3; 8 bases agree with TRBD2. The ends lost 3 bases at V and 0 bases at J; junction bases unmatched: 5. CDR1 SGHTA and CDR2 FQGTGA come from the germline V gene. The CDR3 consists of 16 residues.

This clonotype came up many times. V is TRBV28 and J is TRBJ2-6; unclear D gene. Germline V CDR1 and CDR2: MDHEN, SYDVKM. Deletions cut 11 bases from V and 0 bases from J, with 2 bases between. The CDR3 is 11 residues long. CDR3 region: CAASGANVLTF. The CDR3 nucleotides are TGTGCCGCCTCTGGGGCCAACGTCCTGACTTTC.

This clonotype occurred a few times. The rearrangement uses TRBV6-5 and TRBJ1-3, with a possible D match to TRBD1 (6 bases). Looked up from germline, CDR1 is MNHEY and CDR2 is SVGAGI. There are 13 residues in the CDR3. V lost 4 bases, J lost 5 bases, and 9 bases lay in between. DNA for the CDR3: TGTGCCAGCAGTTTCCAGGGGAGAAACACCATATATTTT. Protein: CASSFQGRNTIYF.

This clonotype has just a few counts. V gene TRBV27 combines with J gene TRBJ1-1; D uncertain. Trimming left V 3 bases short and J 1 base short, with 9 bases between. From germline, CDR1 is MNHEY and CDR2 SMNVEV (reference sequence). The CDR3 is 14 amino acids. DNA for the CDR3: TGTGCCAGCAGTTTTCGACGGGGGAACACTGAAGCTTTCTTT. It encodes CASSFRRGNTEAFF.

This clonotype came up a few times. The chain uses TRBV7-2 and TRBJ2-5; D tentatively reads TRBD1 or TRBD2 (5 bases each). CDR3 length equals 16 residues. Germline V gives CDR1 SGHTA, CDR2 FQGNSA. V was shortened by 5 bases and J by 5 bases, with 21 bases between the two germline ends. The CDR3 spells CASSPGGMAVWETQYF. The CDR3 coding sequence is TGTGCCAGCAGCCCTGGGGGTATGGCGGTATGGGAGACCCAGTACTTC.

Ten or more counts support this clonotype. The gene calls are TRBV7-3 and TRBJ2-3, with a possible D match to TRBD2 (6 bases). Germline-derived CDR1 and CDR2 are SGHTA and FQGTGA. The CDR3 is 13 amino acids. V shed 5 bases and J shed 5 bases, with 11 bases lying between them. The CDR3 loop reads CASSRGGLDTQYF. The CDR3 coding sequence is TGTGCCAGCAGCCGAGGAGGGTTAGATACGCAGTATTTT.

The sample holds a few counts of this clonotype. Here the CDR3 reads CASSQDALVGRNTIYF. In DNA form, the CDR3 reads TGCGCCAGCAGCCAAGACGCTTTAGTAGGCAGAAACACCATATATTTT. The chain uses TRBV4-1 and TRBJ1-3; D gene uncertain. The CDR3 has 16 residues. Germline CDR1 MGHRA, CDR2 YSYEKL. The V and J ends lost 0 bases and 5 bases respectively, with 14 bases between them.

This clonotype was observed many times. The chain carries TRBV5-4 and TRBJ1-1; tentatively, D is TRBD1 (5 bases). Trimming took off 5 bases at V and 1 base at J, with 12 bases between the two ends. Per germline, CDR1 SGHNT and CDR2 YYREEE (reference sequence). The CDR3 sequence is 14 residues long. DNA of the CDR3: TGTGCCAGCAGTCCTGTGGGGGGGAACACTGAAGCTTTCTTT. It codes for CASSPVGGNTEAFF.

This clonotype was seen repeatedly, ten times or more. V usage is TRBV2 and J usage is TRBJ1-5; D is uncertain. CDR1 and CDR2 (germline): SNHLY, FYNNEI. The V and J ends lost 7 bases and 1 base respectively, with 8 bases between them. The CDR3 is 13 residues long. In DNA, the CDR3 is TGTGCCAGCAAGGACCAGAGCAATCAGCCCCAGCATTTT. Protein: CASKDQSNQPQHF. Full variable domain (remainder filled in from reference TRBV2 and TRBJ1-5): EPEVTQTPSHQVTQMGQEVILRCVPISNHLYFYWYRQILGQKVEFLVSFYNNEISEKSEIFDDQFSVERPDGSNFTLKIRSTKLEDSAMYFCASKDQSNQPQHFGDGTRLSIL.

The rearrangement links TRBV4-2 to TRBJ2-3, with D perhaps being TRBD1 or TRBD2 (7 bases each). The V end was cut by 0 bases, the J end by 1 base, with 14 bases between. Germline CDR1 and CDR2: LGHNA and YNFKEQ. There are 17 residues in the CDR3. The DNA of the CDR3 is TGTGCCAGCAGCCAAGATCAGGGGGGGGTTGGCACAGATACGCAGTATTTT. Protein sequence: CASSQDQGGVGTDTQYF.

This clonotype was seen a handful of times. The chain links TRBV6-2 or TRBV6-3 to TRBJ1-2; 8 bases agree with TRBD1. The CDR3 contains 12 residues. Trimming cost V 8 bases and J 4 bases; bases outside gene matches: 3. Germline assignment: CDR1 MNHEY and CDR2 SVGEGT. The CDR3 DNA sequence: TGTGCCAGCGAAACAGGGGGCTATGGCTACACCTTC. It specifies CASETGGYGYTF.

This clonotype was recorded at least ten times. The chain joins TRBV6-1 to TRBJ2-3; maybe TRBD2 (7 bases). V was cut by 1 base and J by 6 bases, with 20 bases left in between. Germline V gene lookup returns CDR1 MNHNS and CDR2 SASEGT. The CDR3 contains 17 residues. The CDR3 sequence: CASSEENRGGIRDTQYF. The CDR3 nucleotides are TGTGCCAGCAGTGAAGAGAATAGGGGGGGGATACGGGATACGCAGTATTTT.

This chain links TRBV12-3 or TRBV12-4 with TRBJ1-5, with 8 nucleotides matching TRBD1. With 6 bases clipped from V and 2 bases from J, the junction kept 12 bases outside the gene matches. This CDR3 is 17 amino acids long. The CDR3 bases are TGTGCCAGCAGCTTAAGGATGCCAGGGGGCGGCAATCAGCCCCAGCATTTT. Residues: CASSLRMPGGGNQPQHF.

The sample holds many counts of this clonotype. V and J are TRBV9 and TRBJ1-1; 8 bases align to TRBD1. CDR1 is SGDLS and CDR2 is YYNGEE in the germline V gene. J lost 3 bases, V lost 2 bases, and 3 bases had no gene match. This CDR3 is 14 amino acids long. CDR3 protein: CASSVRGRDTEAFF. CDR3 in DNA: TGTGCCAGCAGCGTCAGGGGGCGAGACACTGAAGCTTTCTTT. Based on the CDR3 plus reference TRBV9 and TRBJ1-1, the full variable domain is DSGVTQTPKHLITATGQRVTLRCSPRSGDLSVYWYQQSLDQGLQFLIQYYNGEERAKGNILERFSAQQFPDLHSELNLSSLELGDSALYFCASSVRGRDTEAFFGQGTRLTVV.

This clonotype has at least ten counts. V is TRBV28 and J is TRBJ2-7; no clear D gene. This CDR3 comprises 16 residues. The V gene lost 7 bases and the J gene lost 0 bases, with 19 bases spanning the gap. Per the germline V gene, CDR1 is MDHEN and CDR2 is SYDVKM. The CDR3: CASISRGRRSSYEQYF. The CDR3 DNA is TGTGCCAGCATATCACGTGGTCGTAGGAGCTCCTACGAGCAGTACTTC. Looking up the rest from reference TRBV28 and TRBJ2-7 gives the full variable domain: DVKVTQSSRYLVKRTGEKVFLECVQDMDHENMFWYRQDPGLGLRLIYFSYDVKMKEKGDIPEGYSVSREKKERFSLILESASTNQTSMYLCASISRGRRSSYEQYFGPGTRLTVT.

This chain uses TRBV10-2 with TRBJ2-1; the match to TRBD2 covers 14 bases. After removal of 1 base from V and 8 bases from J, the junction contained 7 bases not matched to a gene. The CDR3 is 17 amino acids. The germline gives CDR1 WSHSY, CDR2 SAAADI. The CDR3 spells CASSEWPTSGGADEQFF. CDR3 DNA: TGCGCCAGCAGTGAGTGGCCGACTAGCGGGGGGGCAGATGAGCAGTTCTTC.

At least ten counts were recorded for this clonotype. V gene TRBV2 combines with J gene TRBJ2-1; 9 nucleotides line up with TRBD1. Germline values: CDR1 SNHLY, CDR2 FYNNEI. CDR3 size: 15 residues. Losses at the gene ends were 5 bases for V and 10 bases for J; bases not matched to a gene: 12. The CDR3 sequence is CASSYTGTGIVEQFF. The CDR3, as DNA: TGTGCCAGCAGTTATACCGGGACAGGGATCGTCGAGCAGTTCTTC.

This clonotype was picked up many times. The rearrangement links TRBV6-5 to TRBJ1-2; tentatively, D is TRBD1 (6 bases). Germline-derived CDR1 and CDR2 are MNHEY and SVGAGI. The CDR3 loop spans 16 amino acids. Trimming removed 0 bases from V and 8 bases from J, with 19 bases in between. CDR3 DNA sequence: TGTGCCAGCAGTTACTCGTCCGGGGGCACCCGGGGGGGCTACACCTTC. Encoded protein: CASSYSSGGTRGGYTF.

This chain joins TRBV5-4 and TRBJ1-2; D may be TRBD1 (6 bases). The CDR3 extends over 15 amino acids. V was clipped by 4 bases and J by 2 bases, with 15 bases between them. Germline V gene lookup returns CDR1 SGHNT and CDR2 YYREEE (reference sequence). In DNA, the CDR3 is TGTGCCAGCAGCCGATACGGACAGTTGAACTATGGCTACACCTTC. As protein: CASSRYGQLNYGYTF.